The 22 T cell receptor beta chains presented below share a single source sample, sequenced in a study of blood T cell repertoires in COVID-19. Data came from immunoSEQ multiplex PCR; TCRdb stores just in-frame clones and leaves some out. The sample has roughly 190,000 clones, about 76% seen once. The sequenced sample consisted of peripheral blood. The receptors shown here come from a woman between 50 and 59 years old with active or convalescent COVID-19.

The V and J genes are TRBV19 and TRBJ2-4; D is perhaps TRBD2 (5 bases). CDR3 length equals 14 residues. From germline, CDR1 is LNHDA and CDR2 SQIVND (reference sequence). With 7 bases removed from V and 6 bases from J, the gap between germline ends came to 16 bases. This CDR3 reads CASTRTGIGNIQYF. CDR3 sequence (DNA): TGTGCCAGTACGCGAACGGGGATCGGAAACATTCAGTACTTC.

The chain links TRBV7-2 to TRBJ1-2, with D unresolved. Germline V CDR1 and CDR2: SGHTA, FQGNSA. CDR3 length equals 15 residues. V was cut by 1 base and J by 0 bases, with 9 bases left in between. The CDR3 loop is CASSLVVRANYGYTF. Written as DNA, the CDR3 is TGTGCCAGCAGCTTAGTTGTGAGGGCTAACTATGGCTACACCTTC.

The rearrangement uses TRBV27 and TRBJ2-2; 12 bases line up with TRBD1. The ends lost 6 bases at V and 3 bases at J; junction bases unmatched: 8. The CDR3 totals 17 residues. CDR1 is MNHEY and CDR2 is SMNVEV in the germline V gene (reference sequence). This chain's CDR3 is CASSSGQGAFDTGELFF. For the CDR3, the DNA is TGTGCCAGCAGCTCGGGACAGGGGGCTTTTGACACCGGGGAGCTGTTTTTT.

This chain connects TRBV4-3 to TRBJ2-7, with 8 bases identical to TRBD2. V was pared by 4 bases and J by 0 bases, with 8 bases of the junction left unmatched. CDR1 LGHNA and CDR2 YSLEER come from the germline V gene. The CDR3 has 16 amino acids. The CDR3: CASSRHSGTSSYEQYF. CDR3 nucleotide sequence: TGCGCCAGCAGCCGTCATAGCGGGACCTCCTCCTACGAGCAGTACTTC.

This chain uses TRBV7-8 with TRBJ1-5, with a weak D call TRBD1 (5 bases). CDR3 length: 14 amino acids. Germline CDR1 and CDR2: SGHVS and FQNEAQ. V lost 2 bases and J lost 6, with 11 bases in between. The CDR3 reads CASSLLGGGQPQHF. CDR3 coding DNA: TGTGCCAGCAGCTTACTGGGGGGGGGTCAGCCCCAGCATTTT.

Many counts were recorded for this clone. The V call is TRBV14, the J call TRBJ1-1, with 9 bases identical to TRBD1. In germline, CDR1 is SGHDN, CDR2 FVKESK. With V trimmed by 4 bases and J by 0 bases, 3 bases remained unmatched. CDR3 size: 15 residues. The CDR3 loop reads CASSPQGAMNTEAFF. CDR3 sequence (DNA): TGTGCCAGCAGCCCACAGGGGGCAATGAACACTGAAGCTTTCTTT.

This clone was detected only a few times. CDR3 coding DNA: TGTGCCTGGAGGCCGACAGGGCGACAAGAGACCCAGTACTTC. Its translation: CAWRPTGRQETQYF. The chain is built from TRBV30 and TRBJ2-5; 7 bases align to TRBD1. Trimming removed 3 bases from V and 2 bases from J; junction bases left unmatched: 6. The germline V gene encodes CDR1 GTSNPN and CDR2 SVGIG (reference sequence). The CDR3 extends over 14 amino acids.

V and J are TRBV7-2 and TRBJ2-3, with 11 bases aligning to TRBD2. Trimming cost V 1 base and J 4 bases; bases outside gene matches: 7. Germline values: CDR1 SGHTA, CDR2 FQGNSA. The CDR3 sequence is 17 residues long. CDR3 DNA: TGTGCCAGCAGCTTAGGGAGCGTTAGCGGGAGGGCAGATACGCAGTATTTT. As protein: CASSLGSVSGRADTQYF.

V usage is TRBV9 and J usage is TRBJ2-1; 8 bases fit TRBD2. The germline V gene encodes CDR1 SGDLS and CDR2 YYNGEE. The CDR3 has 13 amino acids. The ends lost 2 bases at V and 5 bases at J; junction bases unmatched: 0. CDR3 protein: CASSVSGNNEQFF. The CDR3 DNA reads TGTGCCAGCAGCGTTAGCGGGAACAATGAGCAGTTCTTC.

The chain carries TRBV27 and TRBJ1-5; D may be TRBD1 (6 bases). V dropped 5 bases and J dropped 5 bases, with 13 bases sitting between them. The V gene's germline CDR1 is MNHEY and CDR2 SMNVEV (reference sequence). The CDR3 sequence is 14 residues long. The chain's CDR3 is CASSPTGFDQPQHF. The CDR3 DNA sequence: TGTGCCAGCAGTCCAACAGGGTTCGATCAGCCCCAGCATTTT.

This chain uses TRBV19 with TRBJ1-1; D gene unclear. Germline CDR1 is LNHDA and CDR2 is SQIVND (reference sequence). The CDR3 runs 15 residues. V was pared by 2 bases and J by 0 bases, with 10 bases between. The CDR3 sequence is CASSIWQEMNTEAFF. The CDR3 coding sequence is TGTGCCAGTAGTATATGGCAAGAAATGAACACTGAAGCTTTCTTT.

V and J are TRBV7-8 and TRBJ1-6; 8 bases map to TRBD1. V shed 6 bases and J 3 bases; nucleotides not matched to a gene: 4. CDR1 is SGHVS, CDR2 FQNEAQ, per germline. There are 15 residues in the CDR3. The CDR3 loop is CASRPDRGYNSPLHF. DNA of the CDR3: TGTGCCAGCAGACCCGACAGGGGCTATAATTCACCCCTCCACTTT.

This clone was detected a few times. The V call is TRBV28, the J call TRBJ1-5; 7 bases are shared with TRBD1. Germline V gene data show CDR1 as MDHEN and CDR2 as SYDVKM. J lost 2 bases, V lost 4 bases, and 5 bases had no gene match. This CDR3 is built from 15 residues. The CDR3 protein is CASSSLGQGNQPQHF. CDR3 nucleotides: TGTGCCAGCAGTTCCCTAGGACAGGGCAATCAGCCCCAGCATTTT.

About this clone: Other DNA variants within this sample encode the same CDR3. The chain links TRBV27 to TRBJ1-1; D unresolved. V lost 4 bases and J 0 bases, leaving 6 bases between the germline ends. The CDR3 contains 13 residues. CDR1 MNHEY and CDR2 SMNVEV come from the germline V gene (reference sequence). The chain's CDR3 is CASSSRVNTEAFF. The CDR3 bases are TGTGCCAGCAGTTCCCGGGTGAACACTGAAGCTTTCTTT.

This clone was seen ten or more times. V usage is TRBV6-5 and J usage is TRBJ1-6; maybe TRBD1 (5 bases). The CDR3 loop spans 14 amino acids. V was pared by 6 bases and J by 7 bases, with 13 bases between. Germline V CDR1 and CDR2: MNHEY, SVGAGI. The CDR3 DNA reads TGTGCCAGCAGGAGGGAGGGGACCAATTCACCCCTCCACTTT. Translated: CASRREGTNSPLHF.

This sequence joins TRBV7-3 and TRBJ1-6, with 7 bases that match TRBD1. V shed 9 bases, J shed 7 bases, and the junction held 9 bases outside the gene matches. Germline-derived CDR1 and CDR2 are SGHTA and FQGTGA. The length of the CDR3 is 14 residues. Written as DNA, the CDR3 is TGTGCCAGTCGTGAAGGGGGCGCGAATTCACCCCTCCACTTT. Amino acid sequence: CASREGGANSPLHF.

The chain employs TRBV18 and TRBJ1-1; 7 bases are a match to TRBD1. CDR3 size: 12 residues. CDR1 and CDR2 from the germline V gene are KGHSH and LQKENI. Trimming at V came to 2 bases and at J to 10 bases, leaving 4 bases not matched to a gene. The CDR3 nucleotides read TGTGCCAGCTCACCAGGACAGGTTGGAGCTTTCTTT. Amino acids: CASSPGQVGAFF.

This chain joins TRBV7-3 and TRBJ2-1; 7 nucleotides align to TRBD1. Germline CDR1 reads SGHTA; CDR2 reads FQGTGA. This CDR3 is 14 amino acids long. V lost 2 bases to trimming and J lost 6 bases; unmatched junction nucleotides: 4. CDR3 sequence: CASSLGNRGNEQFF. CDR3 in DNA: TGTGCCAGCAGCTTAGGGAACAGGGGCAATGAGCAGTTCTTC.

The V gene is TRBV19, the J gene TRBJ1-2, with D possibly TRBD1 on 6 matching bases. Germline-derived CDR1 and CDR2 are LNHDA and SQIVND (reference sequence). Trimming left V 3 bases short and J 6 bases short, with 8 bases between. The CDR3 loop spans 12 amino acids. CDR3 protein: CASSINRDGYTF. The CDR3 nucleotides read TGTGCCAGTAGTATCAACAGGGATGGCTACACCTTC.

A few counts support this clone. The chain recombines TRBV27 with TRBJ2-1, with TRBD2 matching over 8 bases. J was trimmed by 8 bases and V by 1 base; bases with no gene match: 4. The CDR3 sequence is 14 residues long. Looked up from germline, CDR1 is MNHEY and CDR2 is SMNVEV (reference sequence). Written as DNA, the CDR3 is TGTGCCAGCAGTTTATTTTCTAGCGGGTATGAGCAGTTCTTC. Translated, it gives CASSLFSSGYEQFF.

The chain employs TRBV19 and TRBJ1-2; unclear D gene. This CDR3 region has 15 residues. Trimming shortened V by 4 bases and J by 5 bases, and 17 bases separated the two germline ends. CDR1 and CDR2 (germline): LNHDA, SQIVND (reference sequence). CDR3 amino acids: CASSKPDSLFYGYTF. DNA for the CDR3: TGTGCCAGTAGTAAGCCAGACTCACTATTTTATGGCTACACCTTC.

This sequence joins TRBV21-1 and TRBJ2-7; TRBD1, the D gene given by the table, was not confirmed from the DNA. TRBV21-1 is noted as a pseudogene. This CDR3 comprises 14 residues. CDR3 region: CASSKEDRESEQYF. In DNA, the CDR3 is TGTGCCAGCAGCAAAGAGGACAGGGAGTCCGAGCAGTACTTC.